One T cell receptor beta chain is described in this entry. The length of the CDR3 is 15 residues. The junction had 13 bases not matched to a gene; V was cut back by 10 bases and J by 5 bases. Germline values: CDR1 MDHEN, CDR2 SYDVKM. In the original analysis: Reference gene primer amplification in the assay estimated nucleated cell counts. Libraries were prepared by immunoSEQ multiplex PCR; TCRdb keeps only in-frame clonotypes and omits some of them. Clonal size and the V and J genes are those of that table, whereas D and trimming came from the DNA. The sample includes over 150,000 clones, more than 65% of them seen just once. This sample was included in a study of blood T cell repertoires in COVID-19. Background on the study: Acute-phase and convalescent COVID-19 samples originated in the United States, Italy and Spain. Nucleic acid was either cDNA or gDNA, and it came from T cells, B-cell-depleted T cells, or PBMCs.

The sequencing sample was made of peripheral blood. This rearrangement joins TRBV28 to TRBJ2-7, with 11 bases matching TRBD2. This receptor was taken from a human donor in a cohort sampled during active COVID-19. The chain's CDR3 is CAISSPGLAAHEQYF. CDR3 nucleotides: TGTGCCATTTCCTCCCCGGGACTAGCGGCCCACGAGCAGTACTTC. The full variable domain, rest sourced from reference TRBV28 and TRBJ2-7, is DVKVTQSSRYLVKRTGEKVFLECVQDMDHENMFWYRQDPGLGLRLIYFSYDVKMKEKGDIPEGYSVSREKKERFSLILESASTNQTSMYLCAISSPGLAAHEQYFGPGTRLTVT.